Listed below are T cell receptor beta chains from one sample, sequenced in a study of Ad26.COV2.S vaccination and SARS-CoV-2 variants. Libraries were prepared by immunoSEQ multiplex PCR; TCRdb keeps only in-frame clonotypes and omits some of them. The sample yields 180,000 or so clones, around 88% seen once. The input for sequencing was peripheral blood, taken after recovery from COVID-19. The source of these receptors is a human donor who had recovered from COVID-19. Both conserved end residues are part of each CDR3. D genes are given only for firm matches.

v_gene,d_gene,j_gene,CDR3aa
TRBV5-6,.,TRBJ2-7,CASSPGASLSYEQYF
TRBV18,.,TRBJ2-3,CASSLLGEDTQYF
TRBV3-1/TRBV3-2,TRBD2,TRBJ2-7,CASSRGTSGRYEQYF
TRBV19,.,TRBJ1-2,CASRGKGFSGYTF
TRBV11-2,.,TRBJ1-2,CASSLTDGSNYGYTF
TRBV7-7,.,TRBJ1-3,CASSPQSGNTIYF
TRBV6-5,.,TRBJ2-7,CASEKVYPTYEQYF
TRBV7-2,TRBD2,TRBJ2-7,CASTLMGTSGTYEQYF
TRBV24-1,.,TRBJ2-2,CATSGGVPGELFF
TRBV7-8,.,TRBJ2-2,CAPKGTTGELFF
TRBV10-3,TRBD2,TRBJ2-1,CAISESLAGGLGEQFF
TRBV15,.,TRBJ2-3,CATSNLRGLLSADTQYF
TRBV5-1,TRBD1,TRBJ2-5,CASSLGTGGSGETQYF
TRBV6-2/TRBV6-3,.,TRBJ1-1,CASSYSAGAAIMNTEAFF
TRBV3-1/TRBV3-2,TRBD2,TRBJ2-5,CASSLPSSGETQYF
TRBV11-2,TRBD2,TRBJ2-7,CASSLGPAGALSYEQYF
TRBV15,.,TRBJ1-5,CATSRDRGGRQPQHF
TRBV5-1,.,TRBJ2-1,CASSAEIALGHNEQFF
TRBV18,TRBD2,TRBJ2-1,CASSPTGTSVRQFF
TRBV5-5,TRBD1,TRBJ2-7,CASTLAGTAEWEQYF
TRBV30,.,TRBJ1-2,CAWSVPGSNYGYTF
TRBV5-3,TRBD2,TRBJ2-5,CARSSTYGGETETQYF
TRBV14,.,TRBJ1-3,CASSHLRTALSGNTIYF
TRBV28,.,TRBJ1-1,CASSPNSVRTEAFF
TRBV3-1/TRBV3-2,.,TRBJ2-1,CASSQDGGSREQFF
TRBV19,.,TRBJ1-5,CASSMSEGQPQHF
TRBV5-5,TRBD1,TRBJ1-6,CASSVSGTGHSPLHF
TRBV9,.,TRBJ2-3,CASSARLVEGTDTQYF
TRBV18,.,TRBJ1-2,CASSPRQAPPYGYTF
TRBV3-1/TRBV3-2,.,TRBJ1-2,CASSQGRRGHGYTF
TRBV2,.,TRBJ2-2,CASSVGAGPLAALFF
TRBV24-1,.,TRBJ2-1,CATSDLEGSYNEQFF
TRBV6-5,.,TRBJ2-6,CASRKDGANVLTF
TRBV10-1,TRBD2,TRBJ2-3,CASSEGLASGAQYF
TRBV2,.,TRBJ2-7,CASIGTREQYF
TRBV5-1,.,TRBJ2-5,CASGVEYQETQYF